One sample yielded the 12 T cell receptor beta chains listed below, sequenced in a study of T cells after posttransplantation cyclophosphamide. The assay was immunoSEQ multiplex PCR, and TCRdb's table has in-frame clones only and misses some. The sample shows fewer than 25,000 clones, roughly 97% of them seen only once. The naive gate required viable CD3+CD4+ or CD3+CD8+ cells with CCR7+CD45RA+CD45RO-CD95-CD27+CD28+ phenotype. Material for sequencing was naive CD4+ T cells sorted from PBMCs. The source is a man aged 45-65 years in good health, CMV-negative, and a related stem cell transplant donor.

The J gene is TRBJ2-3, the V gene TRBV7-2; 7 bases are shared with TRBD1. Germline V gene sequence: CDR1 SGHTA, CDR2 FQGNSA. The CDR3 spans 16 residues. V shed 2 bases, J shed 6 bases, and the junction held 11 bases outside the gene matches. CDR3 nucleotides: TGTGCCAGCAGCTTAACCTGGGACAGCCGAGGGGATACGCAGTATTTT. Translated: CASSLTWDSRGDTQYF. The whole variable domain, remainder taken from reference TRBV7-2 and TRBJ2-3, is GAGVSQSPSNKVTEKGKDVELRCDPISGHTALYWYRQSLGQGLEFLIYFQGNSAPDKSGLPSDRFSAERTGGSVSTLTIQRTQQEDSAVYLCASSLTWDSRGDTQYFGPGTRLTVL.

The chain has TRBV19 and TRBJ1-1, with D perhaps TRBD1 (5 bases). Trimming left V 7 bases short and J 2 bases short, with 8 bases between. CDR3 length: 12 amino acids. The germline V gene encodes CDR1 LNHDA and CDR2 SQIVND (reference sequence). Here the CDR3 DNA reads TGTGCCAGTAACCAGGGTAACACTGAAGCTTTCTTT. Protein product: CASNQGNTEAFF.

The chain has TRBV28 and TRBJ1-1, with 9 bases that match TRBD1. CDR1 and CDR2 (germline): MDHEN, SYDVKM. The trim removed 5 bases at V and 7 bases at J, leaving 8 bases unmatched. This CDR3 has 14 residues. The CDR3 DNA is TGTGCCAGCAGTCCGACACAGGGGGCGTTTGAAGCTTTCTTT. Amino acids: CASSPTQGAFEAFF.

The chain links TRBV5-5 to TRBJ2-1; D unclear. Germline CDR1 reads SGHKS; CDR2 reads YYEKEE (reference sequence). The CDR3 covers 13 residues. The V end was cut by 4 bases, the J end by 7 bases, with 12 bases between. In nucleotides, the CDR3 is TGTGCCAGCAGCCCGCACTTGATTAATGAGCAGTTCTTC. It codes for CASSPHLINEQFF.

The genes are TRBV27 and TRBJ2-3, with TRBD2 matching over 10 bases. The junction had 11 bases not matched to a gene; V was cut back by 8 bases and J by 3 bases. Germline V gene data show CDR1 as MNHEY and CDR2 as SMNVEV (reference sequence). This CDR3 comprises 16 residues. CDR3 coding DNA: TGTGCCAGCCAACAAGGTGGTAGCGGGAGGACAGATACGCAGTATTTT. Residues: CASQQGGSGRTDTQYF.

V gene TRBV6-5 combines with J gene TRBJ2-3, with TRBD2 identical over 14 bases. The CDR3 extends over 16 amino acids. J was trimmed by 6 bases and V by 2 bases; bases with no gene match: 4. The germline V gene has CDR1 MNHEY and CDR2 SVGAGI. CDR3 DNA sequence: TGTGCCAGCAGTTACGCCGGGACTAGCGGGAGTGATACGCAGTATTTT. Its protein is CASSYAGTSGSDTQYF.

This clone was seen only once. The chain has TRBV21-1 and TRBJ2-1; TRBD2, the table's D call, was not compared with the DNA. TRBV21-1 constitutes a pseudogene. This CDR3 is 17 amino acids long. The DNA for the CDR3 is TGTGCCAGCAGCAAAGGACTAGCGGGATCCTCCTACAATGAGCAGTTCTTC. It encodes CASSKGLAGSSYNEQFF.

This rearrangement joins TRBV29-1 to TRBJ2-2; D might be TRBD2 (5 bases). This CDR3 spans 12 amino acids. Trimming pared 2 bases from V and 6 bases from J, leaving 7 bases between. CDR1 SQVTM and CDR2 ANQGSEA come from the germline V gene. The CDR3 reads CSVESSSGELFF. In DNA form, the CDR3 reads TGCAGCGTTGAATCTAGCTCCGGGGAGCTGTTTTTT.

The rearrangement links TRBV9 to TRBJ1-2; D not resolved. The V gene's germline CDR1 is SGDLS and CDR2 YYNGEE. CDR3 length equals 17 residues. The V end was cut by 4 bases, the J end by 4 bases, with 23 bases between. CDR3 sequence (DNA): TGTGCCAGCAGCCCCCACGGAGGTAGCGGGAGCGGCTATGGCTACACCTTC. It yields the protein CASSPHGGSGSGYGYTF.

The CDR3 protein is CASSYSYRGYEQYF. The CDR3 DNA follows: TGTGCCAGCAGTTACTCTTACAGGGGCTACGAGCAGTACTTC. The V call is TRBV6-5, the J call TRBJ2-7; TRBD1 aligns across 7 bases. The germline V gene has CDR1 MNHEY and CDR2 SVGAGI. This CDR3 has 14 residues. V lost 0 bases, J lost 3 bases, and 2 bases stayed unmatched.

The chain uses TRBV18 and TRBJ1-2; D gene ambiguous. This CDR3 region has 15 residues. Trimming cost V 3 bases and J 3 bases, with 14 bases left between them. Germline lookup yields CDR1 KGHSH and CDR2 LQKENI. The CDR3 reads CASSPSRWSDYGYTF. The CDR3 DNA is TGTGCCAGCTCACCGTCGCGGTGGAGTGACTATGGCTACACCTTC. Using reference TRBV18 and TRBJ1-2 for the parts outside the CDR3, the full variable domain is NAGVMQNPRHLVRRRGQEARLRCSPMKGHSHVYWYRQLPEEGLKFMVYLQKENIIDESGMPKERFSAEFPKEGPSILRIQQVVRGDSAAYFCASSPSRWSDYGYTFGSGTRLTVV.

The CDR3 nucleotides read TGTGCCAGCAGTTGGTCAGGGAGGTCATGGAATTCACCCCTCCACTTT. Its protein is CASSWSGRSWNSPLHF. This rearrangement joins TRBV27 to TRBJ1-6; tentative D call: TRBD1 (5 bases). V was trimmed by 4 bases and J by 7 bases, leaving 17 bases between them. The CDR3 is 16 residues long. Germline V gene data show CDR1 as MNHEY and CDR2 as SMNVEV (reference sequence).